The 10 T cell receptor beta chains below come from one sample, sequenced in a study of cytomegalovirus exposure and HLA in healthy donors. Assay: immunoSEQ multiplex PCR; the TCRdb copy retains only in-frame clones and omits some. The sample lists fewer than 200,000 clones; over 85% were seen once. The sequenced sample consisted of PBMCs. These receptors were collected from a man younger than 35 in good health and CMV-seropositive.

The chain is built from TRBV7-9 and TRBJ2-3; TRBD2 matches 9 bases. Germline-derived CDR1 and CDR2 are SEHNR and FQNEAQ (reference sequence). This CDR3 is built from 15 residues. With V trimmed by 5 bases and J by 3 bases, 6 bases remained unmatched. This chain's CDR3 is CASSVGLATTDTQYF. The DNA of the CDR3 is TGTGCCAGCAGCGTAGGACTAGCGACTACAGATACGCAGTATTTT.

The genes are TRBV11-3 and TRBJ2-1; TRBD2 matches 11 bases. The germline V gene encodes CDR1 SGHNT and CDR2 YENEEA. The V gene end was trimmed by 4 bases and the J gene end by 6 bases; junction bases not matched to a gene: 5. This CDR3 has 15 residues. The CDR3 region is CASSWVAGGVNEQFF. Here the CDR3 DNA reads TGTGCCAGCAGCTGGGTAGCGGGAGGGGTCAATGAGCAGTTCTTC.

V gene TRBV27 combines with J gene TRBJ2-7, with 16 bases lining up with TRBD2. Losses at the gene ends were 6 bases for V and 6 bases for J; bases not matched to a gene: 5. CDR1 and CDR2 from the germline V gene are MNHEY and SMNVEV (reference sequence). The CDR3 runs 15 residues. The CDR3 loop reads CASSLGTSGRVEQYF. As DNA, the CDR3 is TGTGCCAGCAGCCTCGGGACTAGCGGGAGGGTCGAGCAGTACTTC.

For the CDR3, the DNA is TGCGCCAGCAGCCAACCCACAACCAACAACTATGGCTACACCTTC. Translated: CASSQPTTNNYGYTF. The chain couples TRBV4-1 to TRBJ1-2; the D is unclear. The ends were cut back, 2 bases at V and 2 bases at J, with 12 bases in the middle. The germline gives CDR1 MGHRA, CDR2 YSYEKL. The CDR3 has 15 residues.

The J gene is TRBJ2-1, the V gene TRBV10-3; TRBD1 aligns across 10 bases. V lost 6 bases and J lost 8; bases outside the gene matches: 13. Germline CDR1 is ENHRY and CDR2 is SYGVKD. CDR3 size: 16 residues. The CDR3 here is CAISEGPGQGTDEQFF. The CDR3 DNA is TGTGCCATCAGCGAGGGGCCGGGACAGGGGACGGATGAGCAGTTCTTC.

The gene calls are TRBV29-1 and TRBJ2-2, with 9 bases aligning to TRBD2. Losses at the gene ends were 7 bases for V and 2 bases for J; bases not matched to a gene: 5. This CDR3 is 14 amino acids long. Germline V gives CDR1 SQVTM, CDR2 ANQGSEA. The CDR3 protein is CSAAGGPNTGELFF. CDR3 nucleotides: TGCAGCGCTGCGGGAGGGCCTAACACCGGGGAGCTGTTTTTT.

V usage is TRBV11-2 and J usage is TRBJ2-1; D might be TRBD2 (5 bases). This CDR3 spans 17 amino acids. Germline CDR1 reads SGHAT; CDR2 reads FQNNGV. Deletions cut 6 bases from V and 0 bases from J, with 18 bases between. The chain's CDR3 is CASSSDLTSSSYNEQFF. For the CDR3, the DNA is TGTGCCAGCAGTTCGGACTTAACCTCTTCCTCCTACAATGAGCAGTTCTTC. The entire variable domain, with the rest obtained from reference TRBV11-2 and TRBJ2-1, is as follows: EAGVAQSPRYKIIEKRQSVAFWCNPISGHATLYWYQQILGQGPKLLIQFQNNGVVDDSQLPKDRFSAERLKGVDSTLKIQPAKLEDSAVYLCASSSDLTSSSYNEQFFGPGTRLTVL.

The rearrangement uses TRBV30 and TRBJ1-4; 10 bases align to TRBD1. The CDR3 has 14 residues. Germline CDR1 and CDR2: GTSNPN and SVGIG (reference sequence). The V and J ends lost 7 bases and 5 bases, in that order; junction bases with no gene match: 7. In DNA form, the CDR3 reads TGTGCCTCCGGGGGACAGGGGCGAAATGAAAAACTGTTTTTT. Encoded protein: CASGGQGRNEKLFF.

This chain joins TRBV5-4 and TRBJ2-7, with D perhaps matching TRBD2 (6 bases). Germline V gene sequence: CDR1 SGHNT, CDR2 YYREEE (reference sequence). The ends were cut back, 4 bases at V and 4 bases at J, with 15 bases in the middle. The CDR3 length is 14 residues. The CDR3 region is CASSPGLLEYEQYF. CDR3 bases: TGTGCCAGCAGCCCGGGACTTCTGGAGTACGAGCAGTACTTC.

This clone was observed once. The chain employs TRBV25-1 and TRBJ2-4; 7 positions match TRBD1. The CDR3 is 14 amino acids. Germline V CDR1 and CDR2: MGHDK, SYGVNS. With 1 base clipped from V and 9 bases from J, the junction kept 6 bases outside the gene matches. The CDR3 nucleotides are TGTGCCAGCAGTGAATTGAGACAGGGTGCCATTCAGTACTTC. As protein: CASSELRQGAIQYF. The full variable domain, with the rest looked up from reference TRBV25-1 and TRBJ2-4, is EADIYQTPRYLVIGTGKKITLECSQTMGHDKMYWYQQDPGMELHLIHYSYGVNSTEKGDLSSESTVSRIRTEHFPLTLESARPSHTSQYLCASSELRQGAIQYFGAGTRLSVL.